This T cell receptor (beta chain) derives from a study of blood T cell repertoires in COVID-19. Study information: T cells, B-cell-depleted T cells, or PBMCs provided the cDNA or gDNA that served as material.

This CDR3 has 15 residues. CDR1 and CDR2 (germline): SGHTA, FQGTGA. Losses at the gene ends were 2 bases for V and 2 bases for J; bases not matched to a gene: 2. Participants, about 18 to 90 years old, spanned around 25 US areas. Repertoires were generated with immunoSEQ multiplex PCR, while TCRdb's copy carries only in-frame clones and drops some. The data show about 150,000 clones, with approximately 90% seen just once and 1.2% held by the top ten. What was sequenced was PBMCs or T cells enriched from blood (not recorded which). This chain joins TRBV7-3 and TRBJ2-1; 8 bases map to TRBD1. This TCR derives from a woman aged 30 to 39 with acute COVID-19. CDR3: CASSLSTGAYNEQFF. CDR3 nucleotide sequence: TGTGCCAGCAGCTTATCGACAGGGGCCTACAATGAGCAGTTCTTC.